Following are 22 T cell receptor beta chains from one sample sequenced in a study of blood T cells in healthy people across ages. Next came a second PCR, run for about 6 to 12 cycles, which used a sample-barcoded 5' primer along with a J-beta primer mix. TCRdb processed the 5' RACE reads anew with MiXCR; each CDR3 protein has one entry. The sample lists 760,000 or so distinct CDR3 sequences, 20% to 30% occurring once. These same data were also listed under a study on T cells of mothers and their children.

The sequenced material came from blood. The source is a boy between 10 and 17 years old in good health.

This chain connects TRBV7-2 to TRBJ2-1, with D maybe TRBD2 (7 bases). Germline CDR1 and CDR2: SGHTA and FQGNSA. V was pared by 5 bases and J by 3 bases, with 14 bases between. This CDR3 is 15 amino acids long. CDR3 DNA sequence: TGTGCCAGCAGCCCTACGGGGGGCGGCTACAATGAGCAGTTCTTC. As protein: CASSPTGGGYNEQFF.

This chain uses TRBV10-3 with TRBJ2-5; TRBD2 matches 8 bases. CDR3 length equals 15 residues. Germline V gene lookup returns CDR1 ENHRY and CDR2 SYGVKD. The ends lost 5 bases at V and 2 bases at J; junction bases unmatched: 7. CDR3 in DNA: TGTGCCATCAGTAAAGGGACTAGGGGTCAAGAGACCCAGTACTTC. Its translation is CAISKGTRGQETQYF.

The table lists this clonotype with a few counts. The genes are TRBV27 and TRBJ2-7; 10 positions agree with TRBD1. The CDR3 covers 20 residues. CDR1 and CDR2 (germline): MNHEY, SMNVEV (reference sequence). With 0 bases clipped from V and 6 bases from J, the junction kept 20 bases outside the gene matches. CDR3 region: CASSLSRRQGAPRATSEQYF. The DNA for the CDR3 is TGTGCCAGCAGTTTATCGCGCAGACAGGGGGCGCCAAGGGCGACGAGCGAGCAGTACTTC.

The chain employs TRBV18 and TRBJ2-1; 7 bases are a match to TRBD1. V lost 0 bases, J lost 5 bases, and 7 bases stayed unmatched. CDR3 length: 16 amino acids. From germline, CDR1 is KGHSH and CDR2 LQKENI. CDR3 nucleotide sequence: TGTGCCAGCTCACCACCGATGGGACAGATTAACAATGAGCAGTTCTTC. Translation: CASSPPMGQINNEQFF.

This clonotype was seen only once. This rearrangement joins TRBV6-5 to TRBJ1-6; TRBD1 agrees at 12 bases. V lost 6 bases and J lost 10; bases outside the gene matches: 7. The V gene's germline CDR1 is MNHEY and CDR2 SVGAGI. This CDR3 has 15 residues. The CDR3 sequence is CASSVSGTGGSPLHF. The CDR3 coding sequence is TGTGCCAGCAGCGTTTCCGGGACAGGGGGCTCACCCCTCCACTTT.

This chain connects TRBV19 to TRBJ2-3, with no clear D. Trimming pared 1 base from V and 6 bases from J, leaving 8 bases between. CDR1 LNHDA and CDR2 SQIVND come from the germline V gene (reference sequence). This CDR3 comprises 13 residues. The CDR3 region is CASSIGKGDTQYF. Written as DNA, the CDR3 is TGTGCCAGTAGTATAGGGAAAGGGGATACGCAGTATTTT.

This clonotype was observed many times. The V gene is TRBV12-3 or TRBV12-4, the J gene TRBJ1-2; a weak D match, TRBD1 (5 bases). The CDR3 consists of 11 residues. Trimming took 4 bases from V and 11 from J, leaving 11 bases between them. The CDR3 DNA follows: TGTGCCAGCAGTTATCTATGGGGGTACACCTTC. Translated, it gives CASSYLWGYTF.

This clonotype was seen a handful of times. This chain links TRBV19 with TRBJ2-5; D gene unclear. The tail of the sequence fits TRBJ2-7 better, so the J call may be wrong. CDR3 length: 13 amino acids. Looked up from germline, CDR1 is LNHDA and CDR2 is SQIVND (reference sequence). The CDR3 DNA is TGTGCCACCCGGACGGTCGTCTCGAACGAGCAGTACTTC. This codes for CATRTVVSNEQYF.

J is TRBJ2-6 and V is TRBV12-3 or TRBV12-4, with D tentatively TRBD2 (6 bases). V dropped 4 bases and J dropped 2 bases, with 15 bases sitting between them. The CDR3 loop spans 17 amino acids. CDR3 coding DNA: TGTGCCAGCAGTTATTCCCCAGGCGGGACTGGGGCCAACGTCCTGACTTTC. This codes for CASSYSPGGTGANVLTF.

This clonotype showed up many times. The gene calls are TRBV28 and TRBJ2-5, with D maybe TRBD2 (5 bases). CDR3 size: 13 residues. Germline loops: CDR1 MDHEN, CDR2 SYDVKM. Trimming removed 3 bases at V and 5 bases at J, with 10 bases between. The CDR3 DNA sequence: TGTGCCAGCAGTTTTCGAGGGAGCGAGACCCAGTACTTC. The encoded protein is CASSFRGSETQYF. Together with reference TRBV28 and TRBJ2-5, the CDR3 gives the full variable domain: DVKVTQSSRYLVKRTGEKVFLECVQDMDHENMFWYRQDPGLGLRLIYFSYDVKMKEKGDIPEGYSVSREKKERFSLILESASTNQTSMYLCASSFRGSETQYFGPGTRLLVL.

The chain couples TRBV2 to TRBJ2-7; unclear D gene. The CDR3 totals 14 residues. Germline V CDR1 and CDR2: SNHLY, FYNNEI. The V end lost 1 base, the J end lost 2 bases, and 9 bases lay between the germline ends. CDR3 bases: TGTGCCAGCAGTGAAGGGACGGCTGCCTACGAGCAGTACTTC. This translates into CASSEGTAAYEQYF.

This clonotype has only a few counts. The genes are TRBV20-1 and TRBJ2-7; TRBD1 matches at 9 bases. Germline CDR1 reads DFQATT; CDR2 reads SNEGSKA (reference sequence). V trimming: 4 bases; J trimming: 3 bases; junction bases outside the gene matches: 10. There are 15 residues in the CDR3. CDR3 sequence reads: CSAIRRDRVFYEQYF. For the CDR3, the DNA is TGCAGTGCTATAAGGAGGGACAGGGTTTTCTACGAGCAGTACTTC.

V and J are TRBV28 and TRBJ1-2; D possibly corresponds to TRBD1 (5 bases). CDR3 size: 13 residues. The V gene lost 10 bases and the J gene lost 6 bases, with 18 bases spanning the gap. Germline V gives CDR1 MDHEN, CDR2 SYDVKM. The CDR3 loop reads CANSLDRRHGYTF. CDR3 nucleotide sequence: TGTGCCAACAGCCTAGACAGAAGACATGGCTACACCTTC.

This clonotype was seen a handful of times. J is TRBJ1-4 and V is TRBV12-3 or TRBV12-4; 8 bases are shared with TRBD1. V gave up 6 bases and J gave up 8 bases; unmatched junction bases: 8. The CDR3 has 14 residues. The CDR3 region has the DNA TGTGCCAGCAGCTCAGGGGGCAGGCGCGAAAAACTGTTTTTT. Translated, it gives CASSSGGRREKLFF.

V usage is TRBV7-6 and J usage is TRBJ2-7; 7 bases are a match to TRBD1. The CDR3 contains 15 residues. Germline V gives CDR1 SGHVS, CDR2 FNYEAQ. Trimming cost V 4 bases and J 3 bases; bases outside gene matches: 9. CDR3 sequence: CASSSSETGFYEQYF. CDR3 in DNA: TGTGCCAGCAGCTCGTCCGAGACAGGGTTCTACGAGCAGTACTTC.

This clonotype was observed a few times. The chain carries TRBV29-1 and TRBJ2-5; D call uncertain. CDR3 length equals 11 residues. Deletions cut 7 bases from V and 2 bases from J, with 8 bases between. Germline CDR1 and CDR2: SQVTM and ANQGSEA. The CDR3 coding sequence is TGCAGCGCCCTCGTTCAAGAGACCCAGTACTTC. This translates into CSALVQETQYF. Combining the CDR3 with reference TRBV29-1 and TRBJ2-5 gives the whole variable domain SAVISQKPSRDICQRGTSLTIQCQVDSQVTMMFWYRQQPGQSLTLIATANQGSEATYESGFVIDKFPISRPNLTFSTLTVSNMSPEDSSIYLCSALVQETQYFGPGTRLLVL.

This sequence joins TRBV5-6 and TRBJ2-7, with D uncertain. The germline CDR1 and CDR2 sequences are SGHDT and YYEEEE. The germline V and J ends were trimmed by 4 bases and 0 bases, with 14 bases remaining between them. This CDR3 comprises 15 residues. CDR3 in DNA: TGTGCCAGCAGCCCCTGGGGTAAAAGCTCCTACGAGCAGTACTTC. Its protein product is CASSPWGKSSYEQYF.

V gene TRBV20-1 combines with J gene TRBJ2-3; D remains unclear. Germline CDR1 and CDR2: DFQATT and SNEGSKA (reference sequence). The CDR3 spans 14 residues. V was pared by 5 bases and J by 0 bases, with 12 bases between. The chain's CDR3 is CSARSLGSTDTQYF. The CDR3 nucleotides are TGCAGTGCTCGGAGCTTGGGAAGCACAGATACGCAGTATTTT.

This clonotype has more than one count but fewer than ten. The chain joins TRBV7-2 to TRBJ2-5; TRBD1 aligns across 7 bases. The DNA end is a closer match to TRBJ2-7, so the J assignment may be wrong. The CDR3 has 15 residues. Germline assignment: CDR1 SGHTA and CDR2 FQGNSA. This CDR3 reads CASSPVGTEFYEQYF. CDR3 DNA sequence: TGTGCCAGCAGCCCAGTGGGGACAGAATTCTACGAGCAGTACTTC.

A few counts support this clonotype. The V gene is TRBV3-1, the J gene TRBJ2-7, with 9 bases matching TRBD1. Germline CDR1 and CDR2: LGHDT and YNNKEL (reference sequence). Trimming at V came to 4 bases and at J to 0 bases, leaving 4 bases not matched to a gene. The CDR3 totals 15 residues. The CDR3: CASSRPGQGSYEQYF. The DNA of the CDR3 is TGTGCCAGCAGCCGACCGGGACAGGGCTCCTACGAGCAGTACTTC.

This chain connects TRBV28 to TRBJ2-5; D might be TRBD2 (6 bases). The J call may be wrong; the DNA end is better matched by TRBJ2-7. Germline V CDR1 and CDR2: MDHEN, SYDVKM. This CDR3 comprises 15 residues. CDR3 sequence (DNA): TGTGCCAGCAGTTTTTCCACGGGAGCTGCCTACGAGCAGTACTTC. It encodes CASSFSTGAAYEQYF.

In its sample, this clonotype was seen a few times. The chain is built from TRBV3-1 and TRBJ1-4; weak D call: TRBD1 (5 bases). The CDR3 covers 15 residues. Germline loops: CDR1 LGHDT, CDR2 YNNKEL (reference sequence). The V end lost 3 bases, the J end lost 3 bases, and 11 bases lay between the germline ends. This chain's CDR3 is CASSQNRHSNEKLFF. The CDR3 DNA sequence: TGTGCCAGCAGCCAGAACAGGCATTCTAATGAAAAACTGTTTTTT.